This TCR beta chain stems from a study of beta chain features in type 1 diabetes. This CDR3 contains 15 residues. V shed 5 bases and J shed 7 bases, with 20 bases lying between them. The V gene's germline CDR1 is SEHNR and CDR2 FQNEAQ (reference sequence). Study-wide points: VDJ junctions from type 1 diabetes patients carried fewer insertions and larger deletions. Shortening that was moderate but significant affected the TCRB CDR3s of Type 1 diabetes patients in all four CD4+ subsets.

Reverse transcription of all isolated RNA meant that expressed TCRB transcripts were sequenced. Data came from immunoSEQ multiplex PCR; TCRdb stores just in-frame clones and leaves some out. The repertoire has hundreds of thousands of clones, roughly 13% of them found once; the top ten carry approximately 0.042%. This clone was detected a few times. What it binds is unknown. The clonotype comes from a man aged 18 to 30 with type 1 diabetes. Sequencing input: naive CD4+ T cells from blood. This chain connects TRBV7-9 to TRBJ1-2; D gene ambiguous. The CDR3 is CASSLRTEAKLGYTF. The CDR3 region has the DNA TGTGCCAGCAGCCTAAGGACGGAAGCAAAACTTGGCTACACCTTC. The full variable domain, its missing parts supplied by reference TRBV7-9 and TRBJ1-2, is DTGVSQNPRHKITKRGQNVTFRCDPISEHNRLYWYRQTLGQGPEFLTYFQNEAQLEKSRLLSDRFSAERPKGSFSTLEIQRTEQGDSAMYLCASSLRTEAKLGYTFGSGTRLTVV.